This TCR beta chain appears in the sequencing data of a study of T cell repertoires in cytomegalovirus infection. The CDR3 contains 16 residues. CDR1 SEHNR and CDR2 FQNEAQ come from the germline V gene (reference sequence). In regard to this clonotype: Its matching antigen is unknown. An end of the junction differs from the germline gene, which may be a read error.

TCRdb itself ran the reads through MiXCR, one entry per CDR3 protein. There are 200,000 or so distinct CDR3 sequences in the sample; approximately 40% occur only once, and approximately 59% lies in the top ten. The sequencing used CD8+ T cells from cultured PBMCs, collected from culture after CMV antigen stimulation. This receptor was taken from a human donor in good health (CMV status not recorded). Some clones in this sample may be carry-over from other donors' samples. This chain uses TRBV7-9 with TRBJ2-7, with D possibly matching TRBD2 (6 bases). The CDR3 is CACSPPLAGGGYEQYF. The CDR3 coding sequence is TGTGCCTGCAGCCCCCCACTAGCTGGAGGTGGGTACGAGCAGTACTTC.